A selection of T cell receptor beta chains follows, all from one sample in a study of T cells in Graves' hyperthyroidism and ophthalmopathy. TCRdb re-called the multiplex PCR reads through MiXCR, storing one row per CDR3 protein. The sample holds hundreds of thousands of distinct CDR3 sequences; more than 15% are singletons and the top ten take roughly 3.5%. The sample taken for sequencing was blood. All receptors come from a woman aged 40 to 50 with Graves' ophthalmopathy. Each CDR3 is given with its conserved first and last residue. D genes are given only for firm matches. Clone size is stated in some rows and not others, as once, few, many or a class when expanded.

V gene: TRBV20-1; D gene: TRBD1; J gene: TRBJ1-1; clone size: many; CDR3 DNA: TGCAGTGCTACTGCGGACAGGACGAACACTGAAGCTTTCTTT; CDR3 protein: CSATADRTNTEAFF
V gene: TRBV7-8; D gene: TRBD1; J gene: TRBJ2-7; clone size: many; CDR3 DNA: TGTGCCAGCAGCTCGCAACCGACAGGGGGCGGCTACGAGCAGTACTTC; CDR3 protein: CASSSQPTGGGYEQYF
V gene: TRBV5-1; D gene: TRBD2; J gene: TRBJ2-5; clone size: few; CDR3 DNA: TGCGCCAGCAGCTTGACGACTAGCGGGGGAGAGACCCAGTACTTC; CDR3 protein: CASSLTTSGGETQYF
V gene: TRBV7-9; D gene: TRBD2; J gene: TRBJ2-7; clone size: few; CDR3 DNA: TGTGCCAGCAACCTCCCTAGCGGGGACGAGCAGTACTTC; CDR3 protein: CASNLPSGDEQYF
V gene: TRBV28; D gene: NA; J gene: TRBJ2-7; clone size: many; CDR3 DNA: TGTGCCAGTTCCACCGGCTACGAGCAGTACTTC; CDR3 protein: CASSTGYEQYF
V gene: TRBV12-5; D gene: NA; J gene: TRBJ2-2; clone size: NA; CDR3 DNA: TGTGCTAGTGGTTTGTTTGGCCCCACCGGGGAGCTGTTTTTT; CDR3 protein: CASGLFGPTGELFF
V gene: TRBV15; D gene: TRBD2; J gene: TRBJ2-5; clone size: NA; CDR3 DNA: TGTGCCACCAGCAAAAACCCCTCACTAGCGGGAAGTGAGACCCAGTACTTC; CDR3 protein: CATSKNPSLAGSETQYF
V gene: TRBV6-1; D gene: NA; J gene: TRBJ1-4; clone size: NA; CDR3 DNA: TGTGCCAGCAGGAGAGAGGTACTGGCCACTGAAAAACTGTTTTTT; CDR3 protein: CASRREVLATEKLFF
V gene: TRBV28; D gene: TRBD1; J gene: TRBJ1-2; clone size: many; CDR3 DNA: TGTGCCAGCAGCCTGGACAGGGACTATGGCTACACCTTC; CDR3 protein: CASSLDRDYGYTF
V gene: TRBV28; D gene: NA; J gene: TRBJ1-2; clone size: few; CDR3 DNA: TGTGCCAGCAGTTTAAGCGCCTTAGGCACTGGCTATGGCTACACCTTC; CDR3 protein: CASSLSALGTGYGYTF
V gene: TRBV10-3; D gene: NA; J gene: TRBJ2-3; clone size: once; CDR3 DNA: TGTGCCATCAGTCAACAGGGGGGACTAGCAGGGGACACAGATACGCAGTATTTT; CDR3 protein: CAISQQGGLAGDTDTQYF
V gene: TRBV10-3; D gene: NA; J gene: TRBJ1-1; clone size: few; CDR3 DNA: TGTGCCATCAGTAGCATAGGGACCGATGAAGCTTTCTTT; CDR3 protein: CAISSIGTDEAFF
V gene: TRBV2; D gene: TRBD1; J gene: TRBJ1-1; clone size: few; CDR3 DNA: TGTGCCAGCAGATTACAGGGGGCAATGAACACTGAGGCTTTCTTT; CDR3 protein: CASRLQGAMNTEAFF
V gene: TRBV4-1; D gene: NA; J gene: TRBJ2-1; clone size: NA; CDR3 DNA: TGCGCCAGCAGCCAAGCGGGCTGGGCCCTCGGTGTGGCCAATGAGCAGTTCTTC; CDR3 protein: CASSQAGWALGVANEQFF
V gene: TRBV10-3; D gene: TRBD1; J gene: TRBJ1-1; clone size: NA; CDR3 DNA: TGTGCCCACGGACAGGGAACGAACACTGAAGCTTTCTTT; CDR3 protein: CAHGQGTNTEAFF
V gene: TRBV2; D gene: TRBD1; J gene: TRBJ2-7; clone size: many; CDR3 DNA: TGTGCCAGCAGAAGACAGGGAGCGACCTCCTACGAGCAGTACTTC; CDR3 protein: CASRRQGATSYEQYF
V gene: TRBV19; D gene: TRBD2; J gene: TRBJ2-1; clone size: NA; CDR3 DNA: TGTGCCAGTACCACATTAGCGGGGGCGGGGAATGAGCAGTTCTTC; CDR3 protein: CASTTLAGAGNEQFF
V gene: TRBV3-1; D gene: NA; J gene: TRBJ1-2; clone size: NA; CDR3 DNA: TGTGCCAGCAGCCAATCCAGCATCGATAACTATGGCTACACCTTC; CDR3 protein: CASSQSSIDNYGYTF
V gene: TRBV7-8; D gene: NA; J gene: TRBJ2-3; clone size: NA; CDR3 DNA: TGTGCCAGCAGCTCTAGAGGATTGGGACCCAAAGATACGCAGTATTTT; CDR3 protein: CASSSRGLGPKDTQYF
V gene: TRBV28; D gene: NA; J gene: TRBJ1-1; clone size: NA; CDR3 DNA: TGTGCCAGCAGTTATCCCGGGACAAGGGGCACTGAAGCTTTCTTT; CDR3 protein: CASSYPGTRGTEAFF
V gene: TRBV2; D gene: NA; J gene: TRBJ2-2; clone size: many; CDR3 DNA: TGTGCCAGCCGGGAGCAGTTTGGGGAGCTGTTTTTT; CDR3 protein: CASREQFGELFF
V gene: TRBV28; D gene: NA; J gene: TRBJ2-3; clone size: many; CDR3 DNA: TGTGCCAGCAGTTTAGGCGGCCCCGTAGATACGCAGTATTTT; CDR3 protein: CASSLGGPVDTQYF
V gene: TRBV2; D gene: NA; J gene: TRBJ1-3; clone size: many; CDR3 DNA: TGTGCCAGCAGTGAAGACCGGTCCAGAAACACCATATATTTT; CDR3 protein: CASSEDRSRNTIYF
V gene: TRBV27; D gene: TRBD1; J gene: TRBJ1-4; clone size: many; CDR3 DNA: TGTGCCAGCAGTTTAAACGGACAGGGAGCCGGGGGTGAAAAACTGTTTTTT; CDR3 protein: CASSLNGQGAGGEKLFF
V gene: TRBV7-2; D gene: NA; J gene: TRBJ1-1; clone size: many; CDR3 DNA: TGTGCCAGCAGTGGGGGCGGCCACACTGAAGCTTTCTTT; CDR3 protein: CASSGGGHTEAFF
V gene: TRBV28; D gene: NA; J gene: TRBJ1-1; clone size: NA; CDR3 DNA: TGTGCCAGCAGGGACAGACTCTACACTGAAGCTTTCTTT; CDR3 protein: CASRDRLYTEAFF
V gene: TRBV30; D gene: NA; J gene: TRBJ1-1; clone size: NA; CDR3 DNA: TGTGCCTGGACCTGGGGCACTGAAGCTTTCTTT; CDR3 protein: CAWTWGTEAFF
V gene: TRBV11-2; D gene: NA; J gene: TRBJ2-1; clone size: many; CDR3 DNA: TGTGCCAGCAGCCCAACCGGCACCACCTCCAGGAGTGAGCAGTTCTTC; CDR3 protein: CASSPTGTTSRSEQFF
V gene: TRBV7-9; D gene: NA; J gene: TRBJ2-7; clone size: few; CDR3 DNA: TGTGCCAGCAGCTCAAATCAGGGTGGCTACGAGCAGTACTTC; CDR3 protein: CASSSNQGGYEQYF
V gene: TRBV29-1; D gene: NA; J gene: TRBJ2-4; clone size: few; CDR3 DNA: TGCAGCGTTTTAATCGGGGAAAACATTCAGTACTTC; CDR3 protein: CSVLIGENIQYF
V gene: TRBV4-1; D gene: NA; J gene: TRBJ1-2; clone size: NA; CDR3 DNA: TGCGCCAGCACCACCCCGGGGCAGAATGGCTACACCTTC; CDR3 protein: CASTTPGQNGYTF
V gene: TRBV27; D gene: TRBD1; J gene: TRBJ2-7; clone size: many; CDR3 DNA: TGTGCCAGCAGTTATACAGGGGCCGACGCCTACGAGCAGTACTTC; CDR3 protein: CASSYTGADAYEQYF
V gene: TRBV28; D gene: TRBD1; J gene: TRBJ1-2; clone size: few; CDR3 DNA: TGTGCCAGCAGTTTTGACCAGGGGGCGCAAGGCTACACCTTC; CDR3 protein: CASSFDQGAQGYTF
V gene: TRBV27; D gene: NA; J gene: TRBJ2-1; clone size: few; CDR3 DNA: TGTGCCAGCAGTACCGGATACAATGAGCAGTTCTTC; CDR3 protein: CASSTGYNEQFF
V gene: TRBV7-2; D gene: NA; J gene: TRBJ2-5; clone size: many; CDR3 DNA: TGTGCCAGCAGCTCCGGGGTGGAGACCCAGTACTTC; CDR3 protein: CASSSGVETQYF
V gene: TRBV6-1; D gene: NA; J gene: TRBJ1-1; clone size: many; CDR3 DNA: TGTGCCAGCAGTAGAAAAGAGAACACTGAAGCTTTCTTT; CDR3 protein: CASSRKENTEAFF
V gene: TRBV12-3/TRBV12-4; D gene: NA; J gene: TRBJ2-5; clone size: NA; CDR3 DNA: TGTGCCAGCAGTTTATACGGGCCTAGCCCTTACCAAGAGACCCAGTACTTC; CDR3 protein: CASSLYGPSPYQETQYF
V gene: TRBV13; D gene: TRBD1; J gene: TRBJ2-5; clone size: NA; CDR3 DNA: TGTGCCAGCAGCTCGCGGTCCAGGGGGATTAGGTACTTC; CDR3 protein: CASSSRSRGIRYF
V gene: TRBV20-1; D gene: TRBD1; J gene: TRBJ2-4; clone size: many; CDR3 DNA: TGCAGTGCACCGACAGGGGGTGGCAAAAACATTCAGTACTTC; CDR3 protein: CSAPTGGGKNIQYF
V gene: TRBV12-3/TRBV12-4; D gene: TRBD1; J gene: TRBJ2-2; clone size: once; CDR3 DNA: TGTGCCAGCACCATGAGACAGGGTGGGGACACCGGGGAGCTGTTTTTT; CDR3 protein: CASTMRQGGDTGELFF
V gene: TRBV5-5; D gene: NA; J gene: TRBJ2-7; clone size: NA; CDR3 DNA: TGTGCCAGCAGCCGAGGGCCAGGTGGGCCCTACGAGCAGTACTTC; CDR3 protein: CASSRGPGGPYEQYF
V gene: TRBV28; D gene: NA; J gene: TRBJ2-5; clone size: many; CDR3 DNA: TGTGCCAGCAGTTTTCGGTTCACAGAGACCCAGTACTTC; CDR3 protein: CASSFRFTETQYF
V gene: TRBV7-9; D gene: TRBD1; J gene: TRBJ2-5; clone size: NA; CDR3 DNA: TGTGCCAGCACCCTTGGCCTGGCTGGGACAGTGGAGACCCAGTACTTC; CDR3 protein: CASTLGLAGTVETQYF
V gene: TRBV5-1; D gene: TRBD2; J gene: TRBJ2-6; clone size: NA; CDR3 DNA: TGCGCCAGCTATAGCGGGGGGGCCTTGACTGGGGCCAACGTCCTGACTTTC; CDR3 protein: CASYSGGALTGANVLTF
V gene: TRBV2; D gene: TRBD1; J gene: TRBJ1-6; clone size: many; CDR3 DNA: TGTGCCAGCAGTCGGACAGGGACCTATAATTCACCCCTCCACTTT; CDR3 protein: CASSRTGTYNSPLHF
V gene: TRBV15; D gene: NA; J gene: TRBJ1-2; clone size: few; CDR3 DNA: TGTGCCACCAGCAGAGTTTTAGGAGGTGAAGATGGCTACACCTTC; CDR3 protein: CATSRVLGGEDGYTF
V gene: TRBV11-2; D gene: TRBD1; J gene: TRBJ1-6; clone size: many; CDR3 DNA: TGTGCCAGCAGTTGGGACAGGGTGGCGTCACCCCTCCACTTT; CDR3 protein: CASSWDRVASPLHF
V gene: TRBV28; D gene: NA; J gene: TRBJ2-1; clone size: many; CDR3 DNA: TGTGCCAGCATCTCTAGGAAGGACAATGAGCAGTTCTTC; CDR3 protein: CASISRKDNEQFF
V gene: TRBV28; D gene: NA; J gene: TRBJ2-7; clone size: NA; CDR3 DNA: TGTGCCAGCAGCCGCCCGGACTATTACTACGAGCAGTACTTC; CDR3 protein: CASSRPDYYYEQYF
V gene: TRBV12-3/TRBV12-4; D gene: NA; J gene: TRBJ2-6; clone size: many; CDR3 DNA: TGTGCCAGCAGTCATCGGGACAAGCCCTCTGGGGCCAACGTCCTGACTTTC; CDR3 protein: CASSHRDKPSGANVLTF
V gene: TRBV4-1; D gene: TRBD1; J gene: TRBJ2-7; clone size: few; CDR3 DNA: TGCGCCAGCAGCCAGACGACAGGGGCGGACTACTACGAGCAGTACTTC; CDR3 protein: CASSQTTGADYYEQYF
V gene: TRBV30; D gene: TRBD2; J gene: TRBJ2-5; clone size: many; CDR3 DNA: TGTGCCTGGCGCGAAAGCGGGGAAGAGACCCAGTACTTC; CDR3 protein: CAWRESGEETQYF
V gene: TRBV7-2; D gene: NA; J gene: TRBJ2-1; clone size: many; CDR3 DNA: TGTGCCAGCAGCCCGAGACAGGAGTACTACAATGAGCAGTTCTTC; CDR3 protein: CASSPRQEYYNEQFF
V gene: TRBV20-1; D gene: NA; J gene: TRBJ2-3; clone size: many; CDR3 DNA: TGCAGTGCTAGAAACACCGGGGGGCATATAGATACGCAGTATTTT; CDR3 protein: CSARNTGGHIDTQYF
V gene: TRBV2; D gene: NA; J gene: TRBJ2-1; clone size: many; CDR3 DNA: TGTGCCGACCGCGGGACCTTTGGGTATGAGCAGTTCTTC; CDR3 protein: CADRGTFGYEQFF
V gene: TRBV4-1; D gene: NA; J gene: TRBJ1-1; clone size: NA; CDR3 DNA: TGCGCCAGCAGCCAAGATTCGGGAGCCAGGGGCACTGAAGCTTTCTTT; CDR3 protein: CASSQDSGARGTEAFF
V gene: TRBV18; D gene: NA; J gene: TRBJ1-2; clone size: many; CDR3 DNA: TGTGCCAGCTCACCAGTAGGGGCCGACTATGGCTACACCTTC; CDR3 protein: CASSPVGADYGYTF
V gene: TRBV11-2; D gene: TRBD1; J gene: TRBJ2-2; clone size: NA; CDR3 DNA: TGTGCCAGCAGCCCTGGGACAGGGACCACCGGGGAGCTGTTTTTT; CDR3 protein: CASSPGTGTTGELFF
V gene: TRBV20-1; D gene: TRBD1; J gene: TRBJ1-5; clone size: many; CDR3 DNA: TGCAGTGCCGAGCAGGGGGAGATCGGTCATAATCAGCCCCAGCATTTT; CDR3 protein: CSAEQGEIGHNQPQHF
V gene: TRBV6-1; D gene: TRBD1; J gene: TRBJ2-5; clone size: few; CDR3 DNA: TGTGCCAGCAGGGAGGACAGGAACCAAGAGACCCAGTACTTC; CDR3 protein: CASREDRNQETQYF